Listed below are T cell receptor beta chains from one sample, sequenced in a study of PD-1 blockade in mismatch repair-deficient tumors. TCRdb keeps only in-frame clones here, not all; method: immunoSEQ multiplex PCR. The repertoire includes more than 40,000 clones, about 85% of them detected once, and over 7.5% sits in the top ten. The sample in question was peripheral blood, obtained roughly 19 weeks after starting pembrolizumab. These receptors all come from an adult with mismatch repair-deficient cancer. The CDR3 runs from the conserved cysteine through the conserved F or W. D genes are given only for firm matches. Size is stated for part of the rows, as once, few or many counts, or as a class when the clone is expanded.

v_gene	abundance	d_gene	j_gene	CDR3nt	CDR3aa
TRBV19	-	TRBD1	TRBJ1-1	TGTGCCAGTAGTCAACGGGACAGGGGGCGCAGAGCTTTCTTT	CASSQRDRGRRAFF
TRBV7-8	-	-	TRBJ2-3	TGTGCCAGCAGCTTATCCGCGGGGGCCCCTGGAACGCAGTATTTT	CASSLSAGAPGTQYF
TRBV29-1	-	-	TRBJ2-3	TGCAGCGTGGGAGGGGGCTCCAGCACAGATACGCAGTATTTT	CSVGGGSSTDTQYF
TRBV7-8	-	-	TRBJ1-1	TGTGCCAGCAGCTTAGGGAGAGAGGGAGGAGCTTTCTTT	CASSLGREGGAFF
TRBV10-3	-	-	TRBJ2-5	TGTGCCATCGGATTGAGGGGCGAAGAGACCCAGTACTTC	CAIGLRGEETQYF
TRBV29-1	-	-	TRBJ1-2	TGCAGCGTTGAAGATGTAGGCTCCCAGACGGGCTATGGCTACACCTTC	CSVEDVGSQTGYGYTF
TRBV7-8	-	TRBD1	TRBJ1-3	TGTGCCAGCAGCTTAGGAGGACAGGGCCCTACTGGAAACACCATATATTTT	CASSLGGQGPTGNTIYF
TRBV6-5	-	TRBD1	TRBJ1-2	TGTGCCAGCAGCTTATTTACAGGGGGGGGCTACACCTTC	CASSLFTGGGYTF
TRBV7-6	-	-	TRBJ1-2	TGTGCCAGCAGCTTATATCTGGAACAGACCTATGGCTACACCTTC	CASSLYLEQTYGYTF
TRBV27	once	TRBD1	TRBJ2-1	TGTGCCAGCTGTCCCCTGGGACAGGGGGCCTACAATGAGCAGTTCTTC	CASCPLGQGAYNEQFF
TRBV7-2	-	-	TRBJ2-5	TGTGCCAGCAGCGTACTAGTTGGGACCCAGTACTTC	CASSVLVGTQYF
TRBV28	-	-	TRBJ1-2	TGTGCCAGCAGTTTAAACTCCGGACAAGGAAACTATGGCTACACCTTC	CASSLNSGQGNYGYTF
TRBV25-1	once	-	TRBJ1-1	TGTGCCAGCAGTAGCGCCGGGGGGGGGACTGAAGCTTTCTTT	CASSSAGGGTEAFF
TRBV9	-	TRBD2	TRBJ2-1	TGTGCCAGCAGCCCGGGAGCGGGAGCCCCCTACAATGAGCAGTTCTTC	CASSPGAGAPYNEQFF
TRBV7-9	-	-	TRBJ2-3	TGTGCCAGCAGCCAAGAGCTCCTAGAAACAGATACGCAGTATTTT	CASSQELLETDTQYF
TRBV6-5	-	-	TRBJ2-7	TGTGCCAGCTTCGCGGGGAGCAGTCCCTACGAGCAGTACTTC	CASFAGSSPYEQYF
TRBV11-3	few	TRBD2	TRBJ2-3	TGTGCCAGCAGCTTAACGGGAGGGGCAGATACGCAGTATTTT	CASSLTGGADTQYF
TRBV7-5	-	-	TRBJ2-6	TGTGCCAGAAGCCCCAAGACAAGGCGAAGCCTCTCTGGGGCCAACGTCCTGACTTTC	CARSPKTRRSLSGANVLTF
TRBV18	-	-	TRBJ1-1	TGTGCCAGCTCCAACTTCGACGAGGGCACTGAAGCTTTCTTT	CASSNFDEGTEAFF
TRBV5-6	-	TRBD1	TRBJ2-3	TGTGCCAGCAGCTTGCCCGGGACAGGGTCGGGAGGTACGCAGTATTTT	CASSLPGTGSGGTQYF
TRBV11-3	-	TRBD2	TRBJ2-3	TGTGCCAGCAGCTTAGGAAAGCGGGAGGACACAGATACGCAGTATTTT	CASSLGKREDTDTQYF
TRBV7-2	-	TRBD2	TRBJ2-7	TGTGCCAGCAGCTCCCCGGGACTAGACTACGAGCAGTACTTC	CASSSPGLDYEQYF
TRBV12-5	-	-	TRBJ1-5	TGTGCTAGTGGTCCACAGTGGGCGAGCAATCAGCCCCAGCATTTT	CASGPQWASNQPQHF
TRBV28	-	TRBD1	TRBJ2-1	TGTGCCAGCAGTCAAGGGGGCTTTGTCGACAATGAGCAGTTCTTC	CASSQGGFVDNEQFF
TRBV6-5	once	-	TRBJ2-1	TGTGCCAGCAGTTACTCGGGAGGTGAGCAGTTCTTC	CASSYSGGEQFF
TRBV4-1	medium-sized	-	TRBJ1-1	TGCGCCAGCAGCTTCTCCGGGGCTGGGGGCACTGAAGCTTTCTTT	CASSFSGAGGTEAFF
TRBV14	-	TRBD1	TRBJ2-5	TGTGCCAGCAGCCGAGACAGGGTCCAAGAGACCCAGTACTTC	CASSRDRVQETQYF
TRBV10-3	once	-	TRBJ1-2	TGTGCCATCAGTGAGTCCCGGGCAGCTAACTATGGCTACACCTTC	CAISESRAANYGYTF